This record looks at one TCR beta chain sequence and its context. Its cognate antigen is unknown. These data are taken from a study of PD-1 blockade in mismatch repair-deficient tumors. Study at large: Patients had approximately 13 mismatch repair-deficient cancer types, all previously treated and progressing.

The table came from immunoSEQ multiplex PCR; TCRdb's copy has only in-frame clones and leaves some out. The sample lists under 150,000 clones, 86% occurring once. General observations from the study: Rapid post-treatment expansion, then contraction, generally preceding radiologic response, marked tumor-resident clones.

CDR3 length: 15 residues. From germline, CDR1 is SEHNR and CDR2 FQNEAQ (reference sequence). V gave up 3 bases and J gave up 3 bases; unmatched junction bases: 5. All patients were mismatch repair deficient, assessed by either PCR or immunohistochemistry. The starting material was peripheral blood, obtained 44 weeks after starting pembrolizumab. The chain employs TRBV7-9 and TRBJ2-7, with 10 nucleotides matching TRBD2. The sequence came from an adult with mismatch repair-deficient cancer. This chain's CDR3 is CASSFIASGSYEQYF. In nucleotides, the CDR3 is TGTGCCAGCAGCTTTATAGCTAGCGGGAGCTACGAGCAGTACTTC.